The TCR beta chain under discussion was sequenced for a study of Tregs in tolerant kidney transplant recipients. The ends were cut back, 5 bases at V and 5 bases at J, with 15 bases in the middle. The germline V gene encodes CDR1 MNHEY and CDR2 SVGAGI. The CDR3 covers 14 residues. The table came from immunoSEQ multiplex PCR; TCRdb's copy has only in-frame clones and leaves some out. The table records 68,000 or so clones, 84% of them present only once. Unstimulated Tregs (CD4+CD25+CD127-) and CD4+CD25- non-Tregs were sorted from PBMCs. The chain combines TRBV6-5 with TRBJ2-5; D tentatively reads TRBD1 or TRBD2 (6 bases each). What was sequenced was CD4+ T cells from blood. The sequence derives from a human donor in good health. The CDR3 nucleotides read TGTGCCAGCAGTCGCGGACGGGGGCGGGAGACCCAGTACTTC. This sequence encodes CASSRGRGRETQYF.